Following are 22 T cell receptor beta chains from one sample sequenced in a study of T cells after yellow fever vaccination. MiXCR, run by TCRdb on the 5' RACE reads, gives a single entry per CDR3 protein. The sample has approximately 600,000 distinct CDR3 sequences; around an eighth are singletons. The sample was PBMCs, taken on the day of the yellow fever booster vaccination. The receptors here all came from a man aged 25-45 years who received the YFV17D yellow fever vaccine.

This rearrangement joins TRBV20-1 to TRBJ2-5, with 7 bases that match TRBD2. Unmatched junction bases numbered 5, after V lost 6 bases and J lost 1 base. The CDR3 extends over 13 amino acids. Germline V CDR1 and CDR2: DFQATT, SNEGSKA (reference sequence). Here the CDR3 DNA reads TGCAGTGCGCAAGCGGGGACCCAAGAGACCCAGTACTTC. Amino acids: CSAQAGTQETQYF.

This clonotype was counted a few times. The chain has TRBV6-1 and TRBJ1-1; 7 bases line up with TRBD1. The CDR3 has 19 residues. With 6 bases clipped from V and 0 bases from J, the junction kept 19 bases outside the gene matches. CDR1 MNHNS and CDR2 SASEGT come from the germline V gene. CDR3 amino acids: CASRTPPFRDRLMNTEAFF. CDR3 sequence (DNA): TGTGCCAGCAGAACCCCACCATTCCGGGACAGACTGATGAACACTGAAGCTTTCTTT.

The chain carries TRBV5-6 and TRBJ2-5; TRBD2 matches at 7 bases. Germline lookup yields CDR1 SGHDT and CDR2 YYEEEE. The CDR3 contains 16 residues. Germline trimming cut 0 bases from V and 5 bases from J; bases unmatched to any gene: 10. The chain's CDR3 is CASSLAAGVLGETQYF. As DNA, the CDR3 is TGTGCCAGCAGCTTGGCGGCGGGAGTTCTTGGTGAGACCCAGTACTTC.

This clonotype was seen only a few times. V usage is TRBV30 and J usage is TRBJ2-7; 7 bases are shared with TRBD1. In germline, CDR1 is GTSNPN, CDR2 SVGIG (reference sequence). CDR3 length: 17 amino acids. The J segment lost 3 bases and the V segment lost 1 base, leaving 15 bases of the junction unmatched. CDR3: CAWSGDRANTRGYEQYF. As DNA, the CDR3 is TGTGCCTGGAGTGGTGACAGGGCAAACACGAGGGGCTACGAGCAGTACTTC. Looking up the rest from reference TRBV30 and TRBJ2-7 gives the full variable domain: SQTIHQWPATLVQPVGSPLSLECTVEGTSNPNLYWYRQAAGRGLQLLFYSVGIGQISSEVPQNLSASRPQDRQFILSSKKLLLSDSGFYLCAWSGDRANTRGYEQYFGPGTRLTVT.

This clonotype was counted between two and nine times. The CDR3 DNA is TGTGCCACCAGCAGACGGTCTAGAGTTGTGGAGACCCAGTACTTC. Translated: CATSRRSRVVETQYF. The chain couples TRBV15 to TRBJ2-5; D unclear. The CDR3 is made up of 15 amino acids. The V end lost 2 bases, the J end lost 5 bases, and 15 bases lay between the germline ends. Germline CDR1 reads LNHNV; CDR2 reads YYDKDF (reference sequence).

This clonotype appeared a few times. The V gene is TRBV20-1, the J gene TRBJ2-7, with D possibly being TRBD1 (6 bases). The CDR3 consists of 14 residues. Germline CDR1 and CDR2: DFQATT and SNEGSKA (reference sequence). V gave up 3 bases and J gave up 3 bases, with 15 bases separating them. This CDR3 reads CSASPQGLRYEQYF. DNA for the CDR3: TGCAGTGCTAGCCCGCAGGGGCTCCGCTACGAGCAGTACTTC.

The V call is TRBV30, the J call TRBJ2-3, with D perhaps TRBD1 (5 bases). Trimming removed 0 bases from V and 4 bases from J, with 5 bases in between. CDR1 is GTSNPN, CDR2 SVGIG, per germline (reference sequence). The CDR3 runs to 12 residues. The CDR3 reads CAWSVGADTQYF. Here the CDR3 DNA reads TGTGCCTGGAGTGTAGGGGCAGATACGCAGTATTTT.

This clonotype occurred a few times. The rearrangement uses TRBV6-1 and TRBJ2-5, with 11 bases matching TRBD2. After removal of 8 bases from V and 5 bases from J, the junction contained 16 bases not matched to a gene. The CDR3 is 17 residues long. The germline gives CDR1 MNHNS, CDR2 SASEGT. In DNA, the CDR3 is TGTGCCAGCCCGGATCTTACCGGGACTAGCGGAGAGGAGACCCAGTACTTC. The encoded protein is CASPDLTGTSGEETQYF.

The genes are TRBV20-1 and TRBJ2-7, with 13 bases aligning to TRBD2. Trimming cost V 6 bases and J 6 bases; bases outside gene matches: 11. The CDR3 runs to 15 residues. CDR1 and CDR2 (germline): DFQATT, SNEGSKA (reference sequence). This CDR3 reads CSATTGTSGTGEQYF. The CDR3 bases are TGCAGTGCGACCACTGGGACTAGCGGGACTGGCGAGCAGTACTTC.

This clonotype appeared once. The CDR3 is CASSQAATPGDTEAFF. The CDR3 nucleotides are TGCGCCAGCAGCCAAGCGGCCACTCCGGGGGACACTGAAGCTTTCTTT. This chain links TRBV4-3 with TRBJ1-1, with D possibly matching TRBD1 (5 bases). Deletions cut 1 base from V and 3 bases from J, with 15 bases between. This CDR3 has 16 residues. Per the germline V gene, CDR1 is LGHNA and CDR2 is YSLEER.

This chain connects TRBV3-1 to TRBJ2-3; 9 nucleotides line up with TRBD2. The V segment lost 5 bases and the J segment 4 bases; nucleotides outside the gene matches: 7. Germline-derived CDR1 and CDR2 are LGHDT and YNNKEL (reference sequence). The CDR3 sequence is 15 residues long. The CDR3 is CASSSGLASADTQYF. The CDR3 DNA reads TGTGCCAGCAGCTCGGGACTAGCCAGCGCAGATACGCAGTATTTT.

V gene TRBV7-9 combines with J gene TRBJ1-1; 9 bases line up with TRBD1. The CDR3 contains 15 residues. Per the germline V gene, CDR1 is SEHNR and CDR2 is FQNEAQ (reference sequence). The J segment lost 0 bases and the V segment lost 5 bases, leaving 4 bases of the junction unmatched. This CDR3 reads CASSRNRGLNTEAFF. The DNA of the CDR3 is TGTGCCAGCAGCCGCAACAGGGGGCTGAACACTGAAGCTTTCTTT.

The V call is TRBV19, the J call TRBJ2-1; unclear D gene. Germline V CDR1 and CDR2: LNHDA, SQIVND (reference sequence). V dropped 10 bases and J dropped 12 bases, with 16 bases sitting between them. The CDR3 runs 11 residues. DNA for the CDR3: TGTGCCACCTTCAATGGGGTTGGGCAGTTCTTC. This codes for CATFNGVGQFF.

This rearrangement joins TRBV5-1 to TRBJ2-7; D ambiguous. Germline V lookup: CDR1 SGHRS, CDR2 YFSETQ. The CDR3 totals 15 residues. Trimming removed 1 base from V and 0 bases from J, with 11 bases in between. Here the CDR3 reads CASSLTTLGSYEQYF. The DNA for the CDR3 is TGCGCCAGCAGCTTGACGACCCTAGGCTCCTACGAGCAGTACTTC.

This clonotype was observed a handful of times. CDR3: CASSIDDRYEQYF. CDR3 nucleotide sequence: TGTGCCAGTAGTATTGACGACCGCTACGAGCAGTACTTC. The chain is built from TRBV19 and TRBJ2-7; D is unclear. From germline, CDR1 is LNHDA and CDR2 SQIVND (reference sequence). Trimming removed 3 bases at V and 3 bases at J, with 9 bases between. This CDR3 comprises 13 residues.

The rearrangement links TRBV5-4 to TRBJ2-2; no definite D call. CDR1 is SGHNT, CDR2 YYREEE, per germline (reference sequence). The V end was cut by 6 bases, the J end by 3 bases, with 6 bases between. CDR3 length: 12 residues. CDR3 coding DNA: TGTGCCAGCAACTTAGACACCGGGGAGCTGTTTTTT. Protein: CASNLDTGELFF.

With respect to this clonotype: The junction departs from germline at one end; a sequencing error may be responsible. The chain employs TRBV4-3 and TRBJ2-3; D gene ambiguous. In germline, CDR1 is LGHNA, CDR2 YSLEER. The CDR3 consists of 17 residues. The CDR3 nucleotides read TGCGACAGCAGCCAAGGGAAGGGCCTTTATAGCACAGATACGCAGTATTTT. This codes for CDSSQGKGLYSTDTQYF.

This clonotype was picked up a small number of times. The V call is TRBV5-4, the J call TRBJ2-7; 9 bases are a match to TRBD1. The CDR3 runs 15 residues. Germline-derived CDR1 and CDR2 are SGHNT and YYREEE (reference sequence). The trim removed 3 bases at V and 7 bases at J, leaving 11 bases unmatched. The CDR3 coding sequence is TGTGCCAGCAGCTCCCGCTGGGACAGGGCTGAGGAGCAGTACTTC. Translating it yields CASSSRWDRAEEQYF.

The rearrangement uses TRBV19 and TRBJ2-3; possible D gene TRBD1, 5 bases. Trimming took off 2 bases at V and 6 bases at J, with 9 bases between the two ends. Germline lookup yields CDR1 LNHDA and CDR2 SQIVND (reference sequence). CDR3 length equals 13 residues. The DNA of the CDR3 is TGTGCCAGTAGTATATTATCAGGGGATACGCAGTATTTT. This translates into CASSILSGDTQYF. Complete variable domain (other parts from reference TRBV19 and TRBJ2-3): DGGITQSPKYLFRKEGQNVTLSCEQNLNHDAMYWYRQDPGQGLRLIYYSQIVNDFQKGDIAEGYSVSREKKESFPLTVTSAQKNPTAFYLCASSILSGDTQYFGPGTRLTVL.

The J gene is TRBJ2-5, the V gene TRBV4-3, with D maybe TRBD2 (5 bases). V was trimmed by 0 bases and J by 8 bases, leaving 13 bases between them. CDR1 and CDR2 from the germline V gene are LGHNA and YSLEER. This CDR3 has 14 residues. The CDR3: CASSQEEVGVTQYF. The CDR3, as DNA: TGCGCCAGCAGCCAAGAAGAGGTGGGAGTTACCCAGTACTTC.

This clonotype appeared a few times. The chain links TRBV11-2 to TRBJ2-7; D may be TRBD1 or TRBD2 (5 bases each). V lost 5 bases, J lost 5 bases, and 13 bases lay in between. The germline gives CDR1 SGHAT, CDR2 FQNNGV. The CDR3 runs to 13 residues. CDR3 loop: CASSPRWDHEQYF. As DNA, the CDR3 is TGTGCCAGCAGCCCCCGGTGGGACCACGAGCAGTACTTC.

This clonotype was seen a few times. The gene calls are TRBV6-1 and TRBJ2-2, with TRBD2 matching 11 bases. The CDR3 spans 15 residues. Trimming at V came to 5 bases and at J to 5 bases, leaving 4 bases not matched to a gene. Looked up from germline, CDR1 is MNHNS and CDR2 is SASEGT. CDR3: CASSNLAGGTGELFF. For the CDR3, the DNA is TGTGCCAGCAGTAATCTAGCGGGAGGTACCGGGGAGCTGTTTTTT.